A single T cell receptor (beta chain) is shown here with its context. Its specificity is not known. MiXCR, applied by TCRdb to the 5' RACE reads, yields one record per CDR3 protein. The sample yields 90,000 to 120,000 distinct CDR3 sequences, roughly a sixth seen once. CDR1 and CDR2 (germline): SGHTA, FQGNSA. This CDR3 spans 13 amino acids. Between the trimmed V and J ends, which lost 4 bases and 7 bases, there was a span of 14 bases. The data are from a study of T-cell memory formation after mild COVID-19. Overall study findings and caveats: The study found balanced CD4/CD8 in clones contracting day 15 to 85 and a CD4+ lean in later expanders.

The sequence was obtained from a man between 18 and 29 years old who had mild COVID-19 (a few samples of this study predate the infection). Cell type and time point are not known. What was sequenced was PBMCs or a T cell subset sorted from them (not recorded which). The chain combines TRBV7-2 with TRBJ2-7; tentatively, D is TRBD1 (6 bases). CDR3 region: CASSYQGNGEQYF. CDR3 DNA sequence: TGTGCCAGCAGCTATCAGGGGAATGGGGAGCAGTACTTC.